This T cell receptor (beta chain) was profiled in a study of vaccination and CD4 T cells after COVID-19. Looking at the study overall: For control cultures, the treatment was a CEFX pool, an HIV-1 Nef pool, or no peptide.

The assay that was used to sequence DNA from cultured CD4+ T cells was the Oncomine TCR Beta short-read assay. TCRdb reprocessed the PCR reads via MiXCR and lists one record per CDR3 protein. The table has approximately 7,100 distinct CDR3 sequences, roughly 50% seen once. Germline loops: CDR1 DFQATT, CDR2 SNEGSKA (reference sequence). Trimming left V 3 bases short and J 1 base short, with 9 bases between. This CDR3 comprises 13 residues. The sample's treatment: approximately nine-day PBMC culture with coronavirus spike peptide pools or control peptides (ViraFEST assay). From the unexposed donor, CD4+ T cells were collected ahead of the COVID-19 pandemic (2011-2018). Per-well cultures of millions of PBMCs received 8 to 10 IU/ml IL-2 and around 10 ug/ml peptide pools. A word on this clonotype: What it binds is unknown.

The rearrangement links TRBV20-1 to TRBJ1-1; D may be TRBD1 (6 bases). This TCR came from a human donor in good health. The sequencing sample was made of CD4+ T cells from blood, cultured in vitro. The CDR3 DNA follows: TGCAGTGCTAGTTTACAGGGGAACACTGAAGCTTTCTTT. Residues: CSASLQGNTEAFF.